In this sample, the clone carrying this TCR beta chain turned up a few times. Its specificity is not known. A single record per CDR3 protein comes from TCRdb applying MiXCR to the 5' RACE reads. The table records about 300,000 distinct CDR3 sequences, 12% of them present only once. This entry comes from a study of identical twins. Study-wide results and limits: Conclusions rested on cross-sectional statistics rather than following the same donors. Memory repertoires lacked the insertion deficit that abundant cord blood beta clonotypes showed.

The donors were all healthy and Caucasian. Germline V lookup: CDR1 PRHDT, CDR2 FYEKMQ (reference sequence). This CDR3 has 15 amino acids. Trimming removed 2 bases from V and 5 bases from J; junction bases left unmatched: 6. The sample also formed part of further work on yellow fever vaccine responses in identical twins. That work adds: Reportedly, the T cell response mounted by twins to vaccine seemed partly convergent, partly personalized.

Input material: CD8+ T cells sorted from blood. The TCR sequence derives from a woman under 30 in good health. This rearrangement joins TRBV13 to TRBJ2-7, with 10 bases lining up with TRBD2. The CDR3 region is CASSLRGLAGDEQYF. CDR3 DNA sequence: TGTGCCAGCAGCTTACGTGGGCTAGCGGGAGACGAGCAGTACTTC.